This T cell receptor beta chain was observed in a study of shared clonotypes between healthy human individuals. General study points: Estimated clonotype richness was generally higher in naive than memory subsets.

Terminally differentiated effector memory CD45RA+ cells were left out of the naive CD8 fraction, which was CD45RO-negative and positively selected for CCR7. Details on this clone: The antigen is unknown.

As handled by the study authors: Filtering was not the same, since immunoSEQ gave junction-only sequences without quality scores. Profiled with immunoSEQ multiplex PCR; TCRdb holds only in-frame clones, not every one. For V, J and clone size, that table is used; D and trimming come from the DNA. The profile shows some 2.1 million clones, about 95% of them singletons. CDR3 length: 16 amino acids. The V segment lost 0 bases and the J segment 6 bases; nucleotides outside the gene matches: 4. In germline, CDR1 is MNHEY, CDR2 SVGAGI. The source of this sequence is a man between 18 and 35 years old in good health. The chain carries TRBV6-5 and TRBJ2-3, with TRBD2 matching over 12 bases. The sequencing sample was made of naive CD8+ T cells sorted from blood. This chain's CDR3 is CASSYSASGGADTQYF. Written as DNA, the CDR3 is TGTGCCAGCAGTTACTCGGCTAGCGGGGGGGCGGATACGCAGTATTTT.